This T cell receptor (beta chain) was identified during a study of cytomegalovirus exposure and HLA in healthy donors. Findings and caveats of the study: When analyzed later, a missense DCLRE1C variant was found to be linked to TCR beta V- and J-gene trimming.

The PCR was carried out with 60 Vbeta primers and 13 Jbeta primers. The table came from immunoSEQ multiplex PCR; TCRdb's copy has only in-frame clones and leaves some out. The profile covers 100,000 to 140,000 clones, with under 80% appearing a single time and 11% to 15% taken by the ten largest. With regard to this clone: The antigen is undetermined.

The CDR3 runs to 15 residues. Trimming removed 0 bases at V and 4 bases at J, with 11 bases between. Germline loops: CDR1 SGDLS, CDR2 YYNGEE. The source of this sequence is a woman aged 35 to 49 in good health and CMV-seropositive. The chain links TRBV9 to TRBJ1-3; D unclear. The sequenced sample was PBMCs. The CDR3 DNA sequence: TGTGCCAGCAGCGTAGAGCCGGGGAAGGGAAACACCATATATTTT. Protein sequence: CASSVEPGKGNTIYF.